The 25 T cell receptor beta chains given below trace back to one sample, sequenced in a study of cytomegalovirus exposure and HLA in healthy donors. Amplification used 60 Vbeta primers and 13 Jbeta primers. Sequencing used immunoSEQ multiplex PCR; TCRdb keeps in-frame clones, though not all of them. The sample includes around 140,000 clones, 70% to 80% seen only once; the top ten take about 2.2%. What was sequenced was PBMCs. The receptors were sampled from a woman younger than 30 in good health and CMV-seropositive.

The chain uses TRBV9 and TRBJ1-5; TRBD1 aligns across 7 bases. Germline values: CDR1 SGDLS, CDR2 YYNGEE. The CDR3 is 14 amino acids. With 3 bases clipped from V and 7 bases from J, the junction kept 7 bases outside the gene matches. CDR3 sequence reads: CASSAQGVRQPQHF. The CDR3 DNA is TGTGCCAGCAGCGCCCAGGGGGTGAGGCAGCCCCAGCATTTT.

This clone was recorded only once. This sequence joins TRBV7-6 and TRBJ2-3; D gene unclear. V was shortened by 0 bases and J by 2 bases, with 9 bases between the two germline ends. This CDR3 comprises 15 residues. Germline assignment: CDR1 SGHVS and CDR2 FNYEAQ. CDR3 region: CASSLATRVTDTQYF. The CDR3 nucleotides are TGTGCCAGCAGCTTAGCCACCCGAGTCACAGATACGCAGTATTTT.

CDR3 sequence: CASSQVSGSYEQYF. CDR3 DNA: TGCGCCAGCAGCCAAGTATCCGGCTCCTACGAGCAGTACTTC. The chain joins TRBV4-1 to TRBJ2-7; no definite D call. The CDR3 is 14 residues long. Germline CDR1 and CDR2: MGHRA and YSYEKL. V lost 1 base and J lost 0, with 7 bases in between.

The chain employs TRBV18 and TRBJ1-3, with unresolved D. Germline V gene sequence: CDR1 KGHSH, CDR2 LQKENI. V gave up 2 bases and J gave up 0 bases, with 8 bases separating them. The CDR3 extends over 15 amino acids. In DNA form, the CDR3 reads TGTGCCAGCTCACCAGTCGCGAGCTCTGGAAACACCATATATTTT. Protein sequence: CASSPVASSGNTIYF.

V and J are TRBV11-3 and TRBJ1-1; unclear D gene. Trimming left V 0 bases short and J 5 bases short, with 7 bases between. The CDR3 runs to 13 residues. Germline CDR1 and CDR2: SGHNT and YENEEA. The CDR3 DNA sequence: TGTGCCAGCAGCTTAGACAGGAGGACTGAAGCTTTCTTT. As protein: CASSLDRRTEAFF.

CDR3 nucleotides: TGTGCCAGCAGGAGGACTAGCGGGGTGTACAATGAGCAGTTCTTC. It codes for CASRRTSGVYNEQFF. V usage is TRBV27 and J usage is TRBJ2-1; the match to TRBD2 covers 12 bases. Germline CDR1 and CDR2: MNHEY and SMNVEV (reference sequence). The CDR3 extends over 15 amino acids. Trimming at V came to 6 bases and at J to 4 bases, leaving 4 bases not matched to a gene.

The V gene is TRBV5-4, the J gene TRBJ2-2, with D possibly TRBD1 on 6 matching bases. With 6 bases removed from V and 0 bases from J, the gap between germline ends came to 15 bases. This CDR3 has 16 amino acids. Germline V gene sequence: CDR1 SGHNT, CDR2 YYREEE (reference sequence). CDR3 region: CASTPSGHPNTGELFF. The CDR3, as DNA: TGTGCCAGCACCCCTTCGGGACACCCGAACACCGGGGAGCTGTTTTTT.

The chain is built from TRBV29-1 and TRBJ2-2, with D unclear. The ends were cut back, 6 bases at V and 3 bases at J, with 5 bases in the middle. This CDR3 is 11 amino acids long. In germline, CDR1 is SQVTM, CDR2 ANQGSEA. This CDR3 reads CSVRDTGELFF. The CDR3 DNA sequence: TGCAGCGTGCGAGACACCGGGGAGCTGTTTTTT.

This clone was counted once. The rearrangement uses TRBV5-1 and TRBJ1-6; 8 bases are shared with TRBD1. Germline V CDR1 and CDR2: SGHRS, YFSETQ. This CDR3 has 15 amino acids. Trimming took 4 bases from V and 8 from J; bases not matched to a gene: 8. The CDR3 DNA sequence: TGCGCCAGCAGCCTAGGACAGGGCGGCTATTCACCCCTCCACTTT. Residues: CASSLGQGGYSPLHF.

This rearrangement joins TRBV10-1 to TRBJ1-1; a weak D match, TRBD1 (5 bases). The germline gives CDR1 WNHNN, CDR2 SYGVQD (reference sequence). Trimming shortened V by 1 base and J by 7 bases, and 10 bases separated the two germline ends. The CDR3 has 13 amino acids. CDR3 bases: TGCGCCAGCAGTGAGTTGCAGGGAGGTGAAGCTTTCTTT. Translation: CASSELQGGEAFF.

This chain links TRBV15 with TRBJ1-2, with D uncertain. This CDR3 region has 15 residues. Trimming removed 0 bases at V and 6 bases at J, with 14 bases between. Per the germline V gene, CDR1 is LNHNV and CDR2 is YYDKDF (reference sequence). The CDR3 loop reads CATSRERRDPNGYTF. The DNA for the CDR3 is TGTGCCACCAGCAGAGAAAGGAGGGATCCAAATGGCTACACCTTC.

J is TRBJ2-5 and V is TRBV5-1; 13 positions agree with TRBD2. This CDR3 region has 15 residues. Germline trimming cut 4 bases from V and 5 bases from J; bases unmatched to any gene: 5. CDR1 is SGHRS, CDR2 YFSETQ, per germline. The CDR3 DNA reads as TGCGCCAGCAGCGGCGGGACTAGCGGGGAGGAGACCCAGTACTTC. Its protein is CASSGGTSGEETQYF.

The rearrangement uses TRBV9 and TRBJ1-6; the match to TRBD1 covers 11 bases. Germline V gene data show CDR1 as SGDLS and CDR2 as YYNGEE. This CDR3 spans 15 amino acids. The V gene end was trimmed by 2 bases and the J gene end by 6 bases; junction bases not matched to a gene: 1. The CDR3 bases are TGTGCCAGCAGCGTCGGGACAGGGGGTAATTCACCCCTCCACTTT. Translated, it gives CASSVGTGGNSPLHF.

CDR3 coding DNA: TGTGCCAGCACCCTCCTGATGACTAGCCTTTTCACAGATACGCAGTATTTT. It translates to CASTLLMTSLFTDTQYF. The chain carries TRBV5-6 and TRBJ2-3; TRBD2 aligns across 7 bases. J was trimmed by 2 bases and V by 6 bases; bases with no gene match: 15. CDR1 SGHDT and CDR2 YYEEEE come from the germline V gene. This CDR3 has 17 amino acids. The entire variable domain, with the rest obtained from reference TRBV5-6 and TRBJ2-3, is as follows: DAGVTQSPTHLIKTRGQQVTLRCSPKSGHDTVSWYQQALGQGPQFIFQYYEEEERQRGNFPDRFSGHQFPNYSSELNVNALLLGDSALYLCASTLLMTSLFTDTQYFGPGTRLTVL.

V and J are TRBV29-1 and TRBJ2-3; TRBD2 might be the D (5 bases). Germline V gives CDR1 SQVTM, CDR2 ANQGSEA. Trimming took off 6 bases at V and 2 bases at J, with 6 bases between the two ends. The CDR3 is 11 amino acids. CDR3 DNA sequence: TGCAGCGTAGACTACACAGATACGCAGTATTTT. Protein sequence: CSVDYTDTQYF.

The CDR3 DNA follows: TGTGCCAGCAGTGATCCAGGGAACTATGGCTACACCTTC. Translating it yields CASSDPGNYGYTF. The rearrangement joins TRBV2 to TRBJ1-2, with a possible D match to TRBD1 (5 bases). CDR1 is SNHLY, CDR2 FYNNEI, per germline. The CDR3 runs to 13 residues. V gave up 3 bases and J gave up 2 bases, with 7 bases separating them.

J is TRBJ1-5 and V is TRBV28, with D perhaps matching TRBD1 (5 bases). CDR3 length equals 14 residues. The V end lost 5 bases, the J end lost 3 bases, and 11 bases lay between the germline ends. Germline V gene data show CDR1 as MDHEN and CDR2 as SYDVKM. This CDR3 reads CASSGVRVNQPQHF. For the CDR3, the DNA is TGTGCCAGCAGTGGGGTCAGGGTCAATCAGCCCCAGCATTTT.

The V call is TRBV13, the J call TRBJ1-2, with TRBD1 matching over 7 bases. This CDR3 has 14 amino acids. CDR1 is PRHDT and CDR2 is FYEKMQ in the germline V gene (reference sequence). V was pared by 5 bases and J by 6 bases, with 9 bases of the junction left unmatched. The CDR3 is CASSPRQGRDGYTF. The CDR3 coding sequence is TGTGCCAGCAGCCCGCGACAGGGTAGGGATGGCTACACCTTC. The complete variable domain, with remaining parts taken from reference TRBV13 and TRBJ1-2, reads AAGVIQSPRHLIKEKRETATLKCYPIPRHDTVYWYQQGPGQDPQFLISFYEKMQSDKGSIPDRFSAQQFSDYHSELNMSSLELGDSALYFCASSPRQGRDGYTFGSGTRLTVV.

The chain employs TRBV7-9 and TRBJ2-2, with 8 bases that match TRBD2. With 1 base clipped from V and 0 bases from J, the junction kept 4 bases outside the gene matches. CDR1 is SEHNR, CDR2 FQNEAQ, per germline (reference sequence). There are 17 residues in the CDR3. CDR3 loop: CASSLVPGGTNTGELFF. The CDR3 nucleotides read TGTGCCAGCAGCTTAGTTCCGGGGGGGACGAACACCGGGGAGCTGTTTTTT. The full variable domain, its missing parts supplied by reference TRBV7-9 and TRBJ2-2, is DTGVSQNPRHKITKRGQNVTFRCDPISEHNRLYWYRQTLGQGPEFLTYFQNEAQLEKSRLLSDRFSAERPKGSFSTLEIQRTEQGDSAMYLCASSLVPGGTNTGELFFGEGSRLTVL.

This chain connects TRBV7-9 to TRBJ1-2; D is unresolved. Germline assignment: CDR1 SEHNR and CDR2 FQNEAQ (reference sequence). The CDR3 covers 14 residues. Between the trimmed V and J ends, which lost 0 bases and 10 bases, there was a span of 15 bases. CDR3 nucleotide sequence: TGTGCCAGCAGCTTAGCAATCTTAACCCGAGTCTACACCTTC. Translated, it gives CASSLAILTRVYTF.

The rearrangement joins TRBV5-1 to TRBJ1-1; D uncertain. Germline loops: CDR1 SGHRS, CDR2 YFSETQ. Trimming stripped 0 bases from V and 6 bases from J, with 9 bases between. CDR3 length: 13 residues. As DNA, the CDR3 is TGCGCCAGCAGCTTGGAGGGAGCAGCTGAAGCTTTCTTT. Amino acid sequence: CASSLEGAAEAFF.

The chain uses TRBV9 and TRBJ2-1; D is perhaps TRBD1 (6 bases). CDR1 and CDR2 from the germline V gene are SGDLS and YYNGEE. Trimming took off 0 bases at V and 1 base at J, with 14 bases between the two ends. This CDR3 has 17 amino acids. The CDR3 bases are TGTGCCAGCAGCGTAGAGGGACATGGGGGTTCCTACAATGAGCAGTTCTTC. It specifies CASSVEGHGGSYNEQFF.

The chain recombines TRBV5-1 with TRBJ2-7; TRBD1 agrees at 9 bases. CDR1 is SGHRS and CDR2 is YFSETQ in the germline V gene. CDR3 length: 16 residues. Germline trimming cut 3 bases from V and 5 bases from J; bases unmatched to any gene: 12. CDR3 amino acids: CASSSGQGRTYNEQYF. CDR3 DNA sequence: TGCGCCAGCAGCTCGGGACAGGGACGAACCTACAACGAGCAGTACTTC.

The chain is built from TRBV6-1 and TRBJ2-7; 8 nucleotides agree with TRBD1. CDR3 size: 15 residues. Losses at the gene ends were 6 bases for V and 2 bases for J; bases not matched to a gene: 9. CDR1 MNHNS and CDR2 SASEGT come from the germline V gene. The CDR3 protein is CASRYRGSGTYEQYF. In DNA form, the CDR3 reads TGTGCCAGCAGATACAGGGGGTCGGGAACCTACGAGCAGTACTTC.

This clone was seen only a few times. The J gene is TRBJ1-2, the V gene TRBV11-2; D is ambiguous. CDR1 SGHAT and CDR2 FQNNGV come from the germline V gene. The CDR3 runs to 15 residues. Trimming pared 0 bases from V and 5 bases from J, leaving 13 bases between. The CDR3 is CASSLDRLARYGYTF. CDR3 coding DNA: TGTGCCAGCAGCTTAGATCGTCTAGCGCGATATGGCTACACCTTC.